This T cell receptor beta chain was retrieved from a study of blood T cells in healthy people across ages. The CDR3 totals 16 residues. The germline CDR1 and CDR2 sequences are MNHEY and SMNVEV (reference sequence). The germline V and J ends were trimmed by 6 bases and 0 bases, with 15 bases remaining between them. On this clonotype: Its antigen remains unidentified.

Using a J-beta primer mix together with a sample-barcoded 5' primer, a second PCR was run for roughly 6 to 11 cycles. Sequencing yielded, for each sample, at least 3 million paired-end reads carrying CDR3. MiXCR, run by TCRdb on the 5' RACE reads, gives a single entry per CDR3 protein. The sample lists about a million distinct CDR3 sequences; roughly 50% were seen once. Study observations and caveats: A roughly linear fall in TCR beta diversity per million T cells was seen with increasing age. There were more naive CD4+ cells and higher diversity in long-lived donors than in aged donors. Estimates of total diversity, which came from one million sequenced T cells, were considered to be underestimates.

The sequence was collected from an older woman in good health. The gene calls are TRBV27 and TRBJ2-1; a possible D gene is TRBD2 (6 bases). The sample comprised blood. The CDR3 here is CASSPLGEDSYNEQFF. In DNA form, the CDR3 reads TGTGCCAGCAGCCCTTTGGGGGAGGACTCCTACAATGAGCAGTTCTTC.